Listed below are T cell receptor beta chains from one sample, sequenced in a study of T cell clonotyping in hematopoietic cell transplantation. Here immunoSEQ multiplex PCR was the method, and the copy in TCRdb shows in-frame clones only, minus some. The table has tens of thousands of clones, 90% to 96% seen once; the top ten hold roughly 1.7%. Sequencing was performed on peripheral blood mononuclear cells, taken before stem cell transplant. The receptors derive from a woman aged 50 to 60 with acute myeloid leukemia. Some clones in this sample may be carry-over from other donors' samples. The CDR3 runs from the conserved cysteine through the conserved F or W. Fields, in order: CDR3 protein, J gene, CDR3 length, V gene.

CDR3: CASSFFRDGPQHF
J: TRBJ1-5
length: 13
V: TRBV27

CDR3: CASSLPALTYGYTF
J: TRBJ1-2
length: 14
V: TRBV5-8

CDR3: CASSPLGSNQPQHF
J: TRBJ1-5
length: 14
V: TRBV6-6

CDR3: CASSLKPGVGKNIQYF
J: TRBJ2-4
length: 16
V: TRBV27

CDR3: CTISDYGYTF
J: TRBJ1-2
length: 10
V: TRBV29-1

CDR3: CAWSPDRWGEKLFF
J: TRBJ1-4
length: 14
V: TRBV30

CDR3: CASSRGEQFF
J: TRBJ2-1
length: 10
V: TRBV10-2

CDR3: CASSLVGLAGADTQYF
J: TRBJ2-3
length: 16
V: TRBV7-8

CDR3: CASSLEGTGEAFF
J: TRBJ1-1
length: 13
V: TRBV7-3

CDR3: CASKRDRVFGSNQPQHF
J: TRBJ1-5
length: 17
V: TRBV2

CDR3: CASSIATDEKLFF
J: TRBJ1-4
length: 13
V: TRBV19

CDR3: CASNDRDLLGGYTF
J: TRBJ1-2
length: 14
V: TRBV2

CDR3: CASIDRTTEAFF
J: TRBJ1-1
length: 12
V: TRBV6-1

CDR3: CASSFSTTLSTDTQYF
J: TRBJ2-3
length: 16
V: TRBV7-2

CDR3: CASSGGLEETQYF
J: TRBJ2-5
length: 13
V: TRBV2

CDR3: CSVAASGDSYEQYF
J: TRBJ2-7
length: 14
V: TRBV29-1

CDR3: CAWSTLREQFF
J: TRBJ2-1
length: 11
V: TRBV30

CDR3: CATSSNLGTSGIHEQFF
J: TRBJ2-1
length: 17
V: TRBV15

CDR3: CAWSVLSGANPYNEQFF
J: TRBJ2-1
length: 17
V: TRBV30

CDR3: CASSGTGTQPQHF
J: TRBJ1-5
length: 13
V: TRBV6-1

CDR3: CASSPRGATNEKLFF
J: TRBJ1-4
length: 15
V: TRBV4-2

CDR3: CASSETQGRSGYTF
J: TRBJ1-2
length: 14
V: TRBV2

CDR3: CASSFLGQDEQYF
J: TRBJ2-7
length: 13
V: TRBV7-9

CDR3: CASSYSTGGTEAFF
J: TRBJ1-1
length: 14
V: TRBV6-5

CDR3: CASSGTPDSPSMGYTF
J: TRBJ1-2
length: 16
V: TRBV9

CDR3: CASSLAISYPHEQYF
J: TRBJ2-7
length: 15
V: TRBV13

CDR3: CASSLVTGGPQEQYF
J: TRBJ2-7
length: 15
V: TRBV5-1

CDR3: CASSLTGGLETQYF
J: TRBJ2-5
length: 14
V: TRBV7-6

CDR3: CASSQGRADTGELFF
J: TRBJ2-2
length: 15
V: TRBV6-5

CDR3: CASSLEGVGQSNQPQHF
J: TRBJ1-5
length: 17
V: TRBV7-2

CDR3: CASSFGQGPTGELFF
J: TRBJ2-2
length: 15
V: TRBV27

CDR3: CAISGRRPDSYEQYF
J: TRBJ2-7
length: 15
V: TRBV10-3

CDR3: CAWTPGLAVNEQFF
J: TRBJ2-1
length: 14
V: TRBV30

CDR3: CASSIRGVSNQPQHF
J: TRBJ1-5
length: 15
V: TRBV19

CDR3: CASRLGGGDEKLFF
J: TRBJ1-4
length: 14
V: TRBV7-9

CDR3: CASSPGTGTPIHEQYF
J: TRBJ2-7
length: 16
V: TRBV5-6

CDR3: CASSVQGLGTDTQYF
J: TRBJ2-3
length: 15
V: TRBV2

CDR3: CASSEIAGSLYEQYF
J: TRBJ2-7
length: 15
V: TRBV19

CDR3: CASSERRGGSLGYGYTF
J: TRBJ1-2
length: 17
V: TRBV2

CDR3: CASSPSGGPTTDTQYF
J: TRBJ2-3
length: 16
V: TRBV6-4

CDR3: CASSLSRLAGGPYEQYF
J: TRBJ2-7
length: 17
V: TRBV27

CDR3: CAISEWEGPQHF
J: TRBJ1-5
length: 12
V: TRBV10-3

CDR3: CASSLGGSTPYGYTF
J: TRBJ1-2
length: 15
V: TRBV5-6

CDR3: CASRAGTSVDTQYF
J: TRBJ2-3
length: 14
V: TRBV28

CDR3: CAWSSTGNNSPLHF
J: TRBJ1-6
length: 14
V: TRBV30

CDR3: CASIQQQETQYF
J: TRBJ2-5
length: 12
V: TRBV2

CDR3: CASSLSSGNTEAFF
J: TRBJ1-1
length: 14
V: TRBV27

CDR3: CASSLTGRGDTEAFF
J: TRBJ1-1
length: 15
V: TRBV7-9

CDR3: CASSSGSYEQYF
J: TRBJ2-7
length: 12
V: TRBV5-1

CDR3: CASRSGNPGELFF
J: TRBJ2-2
length: 13
V: TRBV27

CDR3: CASSEQTRLFF
J: TRBJ1-4
length: 11
V: TRBV6-1

CDR3: CASSLMAGAENEQYF
J: TRBJ2-7
length: 15
V: TRBV7-9

CDR3: CASSPQGAGEQYF
J: TRBJ2-7
length: 13
V: TRBV5-1

CDR3: CASSADHKREQYF
J: TRBJ2-7
length: 13
V: TRBV27

CDR3: CAWIWTGRTEAFF
J: TRBJ1-1
length: 13
V: TRBV30

CDR3: CASSQDAVFVSYEQYF
J: TRBJ2-7
length: 16
V: TRBV4-1

CDR3: CAISARTGQDEQYF
J: TRBJ2-7
length: 14
V: TRBV10-3

CDR3: CASSLGQRHEKLSF
J: TRBJ1-4
length: 14
V: TRBV5-1